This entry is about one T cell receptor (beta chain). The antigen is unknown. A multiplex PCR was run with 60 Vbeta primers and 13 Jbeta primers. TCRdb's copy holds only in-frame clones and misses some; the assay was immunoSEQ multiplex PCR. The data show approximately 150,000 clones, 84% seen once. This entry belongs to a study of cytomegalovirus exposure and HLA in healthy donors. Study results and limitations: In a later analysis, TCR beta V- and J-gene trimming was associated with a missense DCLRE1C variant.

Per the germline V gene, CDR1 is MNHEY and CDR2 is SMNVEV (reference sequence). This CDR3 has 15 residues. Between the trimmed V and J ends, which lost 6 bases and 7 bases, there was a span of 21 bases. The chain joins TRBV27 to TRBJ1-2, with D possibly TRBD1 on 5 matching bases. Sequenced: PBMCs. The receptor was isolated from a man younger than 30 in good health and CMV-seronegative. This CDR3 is CASSPPGPNRFGYTF. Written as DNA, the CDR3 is TGTGCCAGCAGCCCCCCTGGGCCCAACAGGTTTGGCTACACCTTC.